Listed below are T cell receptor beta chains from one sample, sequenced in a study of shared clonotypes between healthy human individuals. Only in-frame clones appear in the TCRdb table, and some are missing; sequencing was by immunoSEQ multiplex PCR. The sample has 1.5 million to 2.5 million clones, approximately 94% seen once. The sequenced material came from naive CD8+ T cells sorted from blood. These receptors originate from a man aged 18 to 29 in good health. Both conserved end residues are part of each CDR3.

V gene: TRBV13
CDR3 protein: CASALGGDTEAFF

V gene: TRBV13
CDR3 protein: CASTSENGDRAADTQYF

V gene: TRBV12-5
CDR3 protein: CASGLGRDRGYNEQFF

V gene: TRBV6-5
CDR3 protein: CASSSNSPGNEQFF

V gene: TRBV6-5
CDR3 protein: CASSPYEGGGYTF

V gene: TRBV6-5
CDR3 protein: CASTLAGGMNEQFF

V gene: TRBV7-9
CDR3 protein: CASSSPTGPRAGELFF

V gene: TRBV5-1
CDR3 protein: CASSFGQLMNTEAFF

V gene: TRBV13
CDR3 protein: CASSSSIGAGGPHTQYF

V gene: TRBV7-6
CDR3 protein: CASNPEGGESTDTQYF

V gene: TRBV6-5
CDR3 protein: CASSTLQGRWTEAFF

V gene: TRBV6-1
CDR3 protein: CASSGRTGMTEAFF

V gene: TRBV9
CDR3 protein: CASSVEGSGNSPLHF

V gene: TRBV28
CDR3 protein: CASSLDPGLETQYF

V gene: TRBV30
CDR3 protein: CAWSRDSWSTEAFF

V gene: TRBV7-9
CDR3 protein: CASSFGDRDELGNTEAFF

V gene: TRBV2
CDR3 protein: CASSEYRGSYEQYF

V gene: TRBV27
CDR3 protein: CASSFRGALYEQYF

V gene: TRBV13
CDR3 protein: CASSLEGSQRAFF

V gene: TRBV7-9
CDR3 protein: CASSPRLAGDEQYF

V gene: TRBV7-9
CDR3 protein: CASSFGDYGYTF

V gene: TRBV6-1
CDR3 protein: CASSDDPYSYNEQFF

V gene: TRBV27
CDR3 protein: CASSPLPSGPSTDTQYF

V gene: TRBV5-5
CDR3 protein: CASSLVRGTALFYEQYF

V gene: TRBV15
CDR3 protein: CATSRDLGGGVRNEQFF

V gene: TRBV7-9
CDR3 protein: CASSLTSEETQYF

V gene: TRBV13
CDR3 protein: CASSLWSNTGELFF

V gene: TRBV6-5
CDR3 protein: CASSYSYSLMNTEAFF

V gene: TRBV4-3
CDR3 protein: CASSQGTSSYNEQFF

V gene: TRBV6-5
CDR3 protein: CASSWDTDEQFF

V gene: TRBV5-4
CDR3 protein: CASSDGQGASYEQYF

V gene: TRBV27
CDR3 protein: CASSGTGGLLYEQYF

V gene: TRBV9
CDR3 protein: CASSVGGQGSYEQYF

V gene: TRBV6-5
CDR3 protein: CASRAQGAGQPQHF

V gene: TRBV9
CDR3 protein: CASSVEPTGAEERYEQYF

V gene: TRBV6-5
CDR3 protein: CASSSPPAGTNGYTF

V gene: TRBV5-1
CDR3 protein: CASSLAGIEETQYF

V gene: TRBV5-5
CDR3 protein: CASSLGLPGNTEAFF

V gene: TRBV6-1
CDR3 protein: CASSGYTIYF